Included here is one T cell receptor beta chain sequence, with context. These data belong to a study of shared clonotypes between healthy human individuals. Germline CDR1 KGHSH, CDR2 LQKENI. This CDR3 region has 15 residues. Germline trimming cut 4 bases from V and 2 bases from J; bases unmatched to any gene: 3. Measured with immunoSEQ multiplex PCR; TCRdb has only the in-frame clones, and not every one. Of approximately 1,000,000 clones in the sample, roughly 77% were seen once. The V and J genes are TRBV18 and TRBJ1-5, with TRBD1 identical over 9 bases. The sequence was obtained from a man between 18 and 29 years old in good health. Some clones in this sample may be carry-over from other donors' samples. The specimen sequenced was memory CD4+ T cells from PBMCs. Subset noted: CD45RA-negative fraction. CDR3 loop: CASSLTGGGNQPQHF. CDR3 DNA: TGTGCCAGCTCACTAACAGGGGGCGGCAATCAGCCCCAGCATTTT.